A single sample is the source of the 15 T cell receptor beta chains below, sequenced in a study of beta chain features in type 1 diabetes. Every bit of the isolated RNA underwent reverse transcription, so sequencing read expressed TCRB transcripts. Method: immunoSEQ multiplex PCR; TCRdb's copy keeps in-frame clones and lacks some. This sample has around 310,000 clones; around 10% occur once, and the top ten carry around 0.015%. Source material: naive CD4+ T cells from blood. The source is a woman under 40 in good health.

This clone appeared a few times. The chain links TRBV7-9 to TRBJ2-2; possibly TRBD2 for D (6 bases). This CDR3 region has 19 residues. Germline V gene lookup returns CDR1 SEHNR and CDR2 FQNEAQ (reference sequence). V shed 8 bases and J shed 1 base, with 26 bases lying between them. CDR3 sequence (DNA): TGTGCCAGCCCCTGGGAACGGGGAGCACTAGCCCGGAACACCGGGGAGCTGTTTTTT. It is translated as CASPWERGALARNTGELFF.

This sequence joins TRBV2 and TRBJ2-7, with D possibly matching TRBD1 (5 bases). V shed 3 bases and J shed 4 bases, with 10 bases lying between them. The CDR3 has 13 residues. The germline gives CDR1 SNHLY, CDR2 FYNNEI. This CDR3 reads CASSDDSNYEQYF. CDR3 DNA: TGTGCCAGCAGTGATGACAGTAATTACGAGCAGTACTTC. Full variable domain (missing parts from reference TRBV2 and TRBJ2-7): EPEVTQTPSHQVTQMGQEVILRCVPISNHLYFYWYRQILGQKVEFLVSFYNNEISEKSEIFDDQFSVERPDGSNFTLKIRSTKLEDSAMYFCASSDDSNYEQYFGPGTRLTVT.

This clone has more than one count but fewer than ten. V is TRBV9 and J is TRBJ2-3; weak D call: TRBD1 (7 bases). The CDR3 spans 16 residues. CDR1 is SGDLS and CDR2 is YYNGEE in the germline V gene. Trimming pared 3 bases from V and 6 bases from J, leaving 20 bases between. CDR3 bases: TGTGCCAGCAGCGGGGCGGAGGGGGCTGCGGTGGATACGCAGTATTTT. Translating gives CASSGAEGAAVDTQYF.

A single count supports this clone. This chain connects TRBV6-1 to TRBJ1-2, with unresolved D. Trimming pared 3 bases from V and 1 base from J, leaving 3 bases between. The CDR3 consists of 12 residues. The germline CDR1 and CDR2 sequences are MNHNS and SASEGT. CDR3 in DNA: TGTGCCAGCAGTGACAGTAACTATGGCTACACCTTC. It encodes CASSDSNYGYTF.

This clone was detected a few times. V is TRBV5-1 and J is TRBJ1-1; 10 bases are shared with TRBD1. Trimming at V came to 4 bases and at J to 4 bases, leaving 7 bases not matched to a gene. This CDR3 comprises 15 residues. Germline V gene sequence: CDR1 SGHRS, CDR2 YFSETQ. CDR3 DNA: TGCGCCAGCAGCCTTCCCGGGGACAGGGGCACTGAAGCTTTCTTT. This translates into CASSLPGDRGTEAFF.

Comment on this clone: This likely comes from a read error, as the CDR3 has no conserved phenylalanine or tryptophan at its end. V is TRBV29-1 and J is TRBJ2-3; 10 nucleotides line up with TRBD1. CDR3 length: 15 amino acids. The junction had 5 bases not matched to a gene; V was cut back by 1 base and J by 4 bases. Germline-derived CDR1 and CDR2 are SQVTM and ANQGSEA. The CDR3 loop is CSVEAGDRGPDTQYS. In DNA form, the CDR3 reads TGCAGCGTTGAAGCCGGGGACAGGGGACCAGATACGCAGTATTCT.

The DNA of the CDR3 is TGTGCCAGCAAACTAGCGGGGAACACAGATACGCAGTATTTT. Residues: CASKLAGNTDTQYF. This chain uses TRBV2 with TRBJ2-3; 10 bases align to TRBD2. V lost 7 bases and J lost 2; bases outside the gene matches: 3. There are 14 residues in the CDR3. CDR1 and CDR2 (germline): SNHLY, FYNNEI.

This clone was counted a few times. This sequence joins TRBV30 and TRBJ1-6; 7 bases map to TRBD1. V was pared by 8 bases and J by 0 bases, with 7 bases of the junction left unmatched. The CDR3 runs 15 residues. Germline-derived CDR1 and CDR2 are GTSNPN and SVGIG (reference sequence). CDR3 sequence reads: CALARDSSYNSPLHF. In DNA, the CDR3 is TGTGCCCTTGCCCGGGACAGCTCCTATAATTCACCCCTCCACTTT.

The V gene is TRBV28, the J gene TRBJ1-2; 8 bases are a match to TRBD1. Losses at the gene ends were 4 bases for V and 4 bases for J; bases not matched to a gene: 2. This CDR3 is 13 amino acids long. Germline V gives CDR1 MDHEN, CDR2 SYDVKM. DNA of the CDR3: TGTGCCAGCAGTTCACAGGGGGTCTATGGCTACACCTTC. It yields the protein CASSSQGVYGYTF.

CDR3: CASSPPGQGAGEQYF. CDR3 sequence (DNA): TGTGCCAGCTCACCTCCGGGACAGGGGGCTGGGGAGCAGTACTTC. The J gene is TRBJ2-7, the V gene TRBV18, with 12 positions matching TRBD1. V trimming: 3 bases; J trimming: 7 bases; junction bases outside the gene matches: 7. CDR3 length: 15 amino acids. Looked up from germline, CDR1 is KGHSH and CDR2 is LQKENI.

The chain employs TRBV7-3 and TRBJ2-3; 16 bases fit TRBD2. The germline V gene encodes CDR1 SGHTA and CDR2 FQGTGA. The CDR3 contains 19 residues. V was pared by 0 bases and J by 8 bases, with 11 bases of the junction left unmatched. The CDR3 loop reads CASSLTPGTSGRAGGTQYF. The CDR3 DNA follows: TGTGCCAGCAGCTTAACCCCAGGGACTAGCGGGAGGGCCGGAGGTACGCAGTATTTT. The variable domain in full, completed from reference TRBV7-3 and TRBJ2-3, reads GAGVSQTPSNKVTEKGKYVELRCDPISGHTALYWYRQSLGQGPEFLIYFQGTGAADDSGLPNDRFFAVRPEGSVSTLKIQRTERGDSAVYLCASSLTPGTSGRAGGTQYFGPGTRLTVL.

The genes are TRBV6-5 and TRBJ2-2, with unresolved D. Germline values: CDR1 MNHEY, CDR2 SVGAGI. Trimming left V 8 bases short and J 1 base short, with 5 bases between. This CDR3 is 12 amino acids long. CDR3 region: CASSMNTGELFF. DNA of the CDR3: TGTGCCAGCTCTATGAACACCGGGGAGCTGTTTTTT.

The chain couples TRBV6-1 to TRBJ2-7, with no clear D. CDR1 MNHNS and CDR2 SASEGT come from the germline V gene. CDR3 length: 16 amino acids. V dropped 0 bases and J dropped 2 bases, with 14 bases sitting between them. This CDR3 is CASSEALRGDAYEQYF. The CDR3 DNA is TGTGCCAGCAGTGAAGCGCTTCGAGGTGATGCCTACGAGCAGTACTTC.

The sample holds a few counts of this clone. The rearrangement joins TRBV2 to TRBJ2-7; TRBD1 aligns across 11 bases. The CDR3 contains 14 residues. V lost 6 bases and J lost 3; bases outside the gene matches: 4. Germline V gene sequence: CDR1 SNHLY, CDR2 FYNNEI. The CDR3 is CASRPGTGGYEQYF. The CDR3 nucleotides read TGTGCCAGCAGACCCGGGACAGGGGGCTACGAGCAGTACTTC.

This clone has a handful of counts. This rearrangement joins TRBV6-5 to TRBJ2-5; 8 bases fit TRBD1. The germline CDR1 and CDR2 sequences are MNHEY and SVGAGI. V lost 4 bases and J lost 5; bases outside the gene matches: 9. This CDR3 comprises 15 residues. CDR3 in amino acids: CASSSRQGIPETQYF. The CDR3 DNA follows: TGTGCCAGCAGTTCTCGACAGGGGATCCCTGAGACCCAGTACTTC.